The next 9 T cell receptor beta chains were all read from a single sample in a study of T cell responses to AZD1222 COVID-19 vaccine. The protocol was immunoSEQ multiplex PCR, while the TCRdb copy is restricted to in-frame clones and leaves out a portion. The repertoire holds 50,000 to 65,000 clones, with approximately 90% as singletons. This specimen was peripheral blood, taken on day 0 of AZD1222 vaccination. These receptors were obtained from an adult in good health.

The chain has TRBV11-2 and TRBJ2-7; D possibly corresponds to TRBD2 (5 bases). Trimming shortened V by 5 bases and J by 5 bases, and 16 bases separated the two germline ends. Germline V gives CDR1 SGHAT, CDR2 FQNNGV. This CDR3 contains 14 residues. CDR3 coding DNA: TGTGCCAGCAGCCCTACCCAGGACTGGAACGAGCAGTACTTC. Translation: CASSPTQDWNEQYF. Supplemented by reference TRBV11-2 and TRBJ2-7, the full variable domain reads EAGVAQSPRYKIIEKRQSVAFWCNPISGHATLYWYQQILGQGPKLLIQFQNNGVVDDSQLPKDRFSAERLKGVDSTLKIQPAKLEDSAVYLCASSPTQDWNEQYFGPGTRLTVT.

This chain joins TRBV5-1 and TRBJ2-6; D may correspond to TRBD1 or TRBD2 (5 bases each). CDR1 and CDR2 (germline): SGHRS, YFSETQ. V was pared by 4 bases and J by 1 base, with 9 bases between. The CDR3 contains 15 residues. CDR3 in DNA: TGCGCCAGCAGCCCGGGACGGTCTGGGGCCAACGTCCTGACTTTC. Translation gives CASSPGRSGANVLTF.

The chain uses TRBV5-5 and TRBJ2-1; TRBD2 aligns across 10 bases. V shed 0 bases, J shed 4 bases, and the junction held 4 bases outside the gene matches. CDR1 and CDR2 from the germline V gene are SGHKS and YYEKEE (reference sequence). CDR3 length equals 16 residues. CDR3 region: CASSLGSSGGYNEQFF. DNA of the CDR3: TGTGCCAGCAGCTTGGGGTCTAGCGGGGGATACAATGAGCAGTTCTTC.

The chain carries TRBV19 and TRBJ1-2; D gene unclear. Trimming shortened V by 2 bases and J by 4 bases, and 14 bases separated the two germline ends. CDR3 length equals 15 residues. Per germline, CDR1 LNHDA and CDR2 SQIVND (reference sequence). The CDR3 is CASSILGGPGYGYTF. The CDR3 bases are TGTGCCAGTAGTATACTCGGCGGGCCTGGCTATGGCTACACCTTC.

This clone was observed a single time. The V gene is TRBV15, the J gene TRBJ1-1; D unresolved. V lost 0 bases and J 1 base, leaving 6 bases between the germline ends. Germline CDR1 LNHNV, CDR2 YYDKDF (reference sequence). The CDR3 has 14 residues. The CDR3 spells CATSRDLWNTEAFF. CDR3 DNA: TGTGCCACCAGCAGAGATCTATGGAACACTGAAGCTTTCTTT.

In DNA form, the CDR3 reads TGCGCCAGCAGCCAAGGACAGGTGGGCCGGGAGAACACTGAAGCTTTCTTT. This translates into CASSQGQVGRENTEAFF. The rearrangement links TRBV4-1 to TRBJ1-1, with D tentatively TRBD1 (6 bases). The CDR3 totals 17 residues. The germline V and J ends were trimmed by 1 base and 1 base, with 16 bases remaining between them. Germline V gene data show CDR1 as MGHRA and CDR2 as YSYEKL.

The chain is built from TRBV2 and TRBJ1-1; D gene ambiguous. The V gene lost 5 bases and the J gene lost 0 bases, with 10 bases spanning the gap. CDR1 is SNHLY, CDR2 FYNNEI, per germline. This CDR3 contains 14 residues. CDR3 sequence: CASSSDYMNTEAFF. The CDR3 region has the DNA TGTGCCAGCAGTTCCGATTACATGAACACTGAAGCTTTCTTT.

The rearrangement joins TRBV5-1 to TRBJ1-1; D is undetermined. The length of the CDR3 is 13 residues. The V end was cut by 2 bases, the J end by 4 bases, with 9 bases between. Germline V gives CDR1 SGHRS, CDR2 YFSETQ. The CDR3 DNA follows: TGCGCCAGCAGCTTTATCCCGGGCACTGAAGCTTTCTTT. Amino acid sequence: CASSFIPGTEAFF. Together with reference TRBV5-1 and TRBJ1-1, the CDR3 gives the full variable domain: KAGVTQTPRYLIKTRGQQVTLSCSPISGHRSVSWYQQTPGQGLQFLFEYFSETQRNKGNFPGRFSGRQFSNSRSEMNVSTLELGDSALYLCASSFIPGTEAFFGQGTRLTVV.

The V call is TRBV7-9, the J call TRBJ1-5; a weak D match, TRBD1 (5 bases). CDR1 and CDR2 (germline): SEHNR, FQNEAQ (reference sequence). Deletions cut 4 bases from V and 5 bases from J, with 9 bases between. This CDR3 region has 13 residues. The CDR3 loop reads CASSWRGDQPQHF. In DNA, the CDR3 is TGTGCCAGCAGCTGGCGGGGGGATCAGCCCCAGCATTTT.